A selection of T cell receptor beta chains follows, all from one sample in a study of shared clonotypes between healthy human individuals. Sequencing was performed with immunoSEQ multiplex PCR; in TCRdb, only in-frame clones are kept and a portion is missing. Of about 2.4 million clones listed, 80% to 95% are singletons. Sequencing input: naive CD4+ T cells from PBMCs. The receptor source for this set is a man aged 18 to 35 in good health. Some clones in this sample may be carry-over from other donors' samples. Both conserved end residues are part of each CDR3. The D gene is left open where the match is weak. The size field is filled for only some rows; it gives once, few, many or a size class.

abundance | d_gene | j_gene | v_gene | CDR3nt | CDR3aa
. | . | TRBJ2-1 | TRBV9 | TGTGCCAGCAGCGTGTATCTGGGGCCCTACAATGAGCAGTTCTTC | CASSVYLGPYNEQFF
. | TRBD1 | TRBJ1-5 | TRBV7-2 | TGTGCCAGCAGCGCTGAGACAGGGAAGGGCGGACAGCCCCAGCATTTT | CASSAETGKGGQPQHF
. | . | TRBJ1-1 | TRBV28 | TGTGCCAGCAGGGGGGGAATGAACACTGAAGCTTTCTTT | CASRGGMNTEAFF
. | TRBD1 | TRBJ2-5 | TRBV11-3 | TGTGCCAGCAGCCAGCGCGGGACAGGGAAAGAGACCCAGTACTTC | CASSQRGTGKETQYF
. | . | TRBJ1-2 | TRBV6-4 | TGTGCCAGCAGTGTGGCAGGCGCTGGCTATGGCTACACCTTC | CASSVAGAGYGYTF
. | . | TRBJ2-2 | TRBV5-4 | TGTGCCAGCAGCTTGTTCTTTCGCGGTACTGGCACCGGGGAGCTGTTTTTT | CASSLFFRGTGTGELFF
. | . | TRBJ1-4 | TRBV6-5 | TGTGCCAGCAGTTATACCCGTCTTGCAACTAATGAAAAACTGTTTTTT | CASSYTRLATNEKLFF
. | TRBD1 | TRBJ1-6 | TRBV6-5 | TGTGCCAGCAGCCGAACGACAGGGCGGAATTCACCCCTCCACTTT | CASSRTTGRNSPLHF
. | TRBD2 | TRBJ2-7 | TRBV30 | TGTGCCTGGAGGGTAGGACTAGCGGGAAGGTACGAGCAGTACTTC | CAWRVGLAGRYEQYF
. | . | TRBJ1-1 | TRBV28 | TGTGCCAGCAGTCCCAGGGGCACTGAAGCTTTCTTT | CASSPRGTEAFF
. | TRBD2 | TRBJ2-1 | TRBV7-3 | TGTGCCAGCAGCTTGGGGACTAGCGGGAGTAATGCGGTCTTC | CASSLGTSGSNAVF
. | . | TRBJ1-4 | TRBV30 | TGTGCCTGGAGTCAAACCGGGAGCGAAAAACTGTTTTTT | CAWSQTGSEKLFF
. | . | TRBJ1-5 | TRBV6-1 | TGTGCCAGCAGTGAAGCTGGGGGGCGTCAGCCCCAGCATTTT | CASSEAGGRQPQHF
. | TRBD1 | TRBJ2-2 | TRBV30 | TGTGCCTGGGGTAGACAGGGTTCGGGCGGGGAGCTGTTTTTT | CAWGRQGSGGELFF
. | TRBD1 | TRBJ1-6 | TRBV30 | TGTGCCTGGGCTCCCTTGACAGGGCTAAATTCACCCCTCCACTTT | CAWAPLTGLNSPLHF
. | . | TRBJ2-3 | TRBV30 | TGTGCCTCCGGACTTGTAAACACAGATACGCAGTATTTT | CASGLVNTDTQYF
. | TRBD1 | TRBJ2-6 | TRBV7-6 | TGTGCCAGCAGCTCGACAGGGTCTGGGGCCAACGTCCTGACTTTC | CASSSTGSGANVLTF
. | . | TRBJ2-7 | TRBV7-2 | TGTGCCAGCAGGACGGGGAGAGGCGGGTCCTACGAGCAGTACTTC | CASRTGRGGSYEQYF
. | TRBD2 | TRBJ2-5 | TRBV7-2 | TGTGCCAGCACCCGGGGGGGCCTGGAGACCCAGTACTTC | CASTRGGLETQYF
. | . | TRBJ2-1 | TRBV7-3 | TGTGCCAGCAGCGCCAGGTCCTACAATGAGCAGTTCTTC | CASSARSYNEQFF
. | TRBD1 | TRBJ2-7 | TRBV5-1 | TGCGCCAGCAGCTTCGGACAGGGGTCCCCCTTCGACTACGAGCAGTACTTC | CASSFGQGSPFDYEQYF
. | . | TRBJ2-5 | TRBV7-5 | TGTGTCAGAAGCTGCCTTTTGCAGACCCAGTACTTC | CVRSCLLQTQYF
. | . | TRBJ1-5 | TRBV6-6 | TGTGCCAGCATCCCCGGGACACTCAGCAATCAGCCCCAGCATTTT | CASIPGTLSNQPQHF
. | . | TRBJ2-5 | TRBV27 | TGTGCCAGCAGTTCCCCCGGGGTTGGTCAAGAGACCCAGTACTTC | CASSSPGVGQETQYF
. | . | TRBJ1-6 | TRBV4-1 | TGCGCCAGCAGCCGAGACCAGGGGCAAGATAATTCACCCCTCCACTTT | CASSRDQGQDNSPLHF
. | . | TRBJ2-2 | TRBV28 | TGTGCCAGCAGTTTGGGGTACACCGGGGAGCTGTTTTTT | CASSLGYTGELFF
. | TRBD2 | TRBJ2-5 | TRBV28 | TGTGCCAGCAGTTTTGGGACTAGAGAGACCCAGTACTTC | CASSFGTRETQYF
. | . | TRBJ1-1 | TRBV6-1 | TGTGCCAGCCGCGGGGAGGCTATTGAAGCTTTCTTT | CASRGEAIEAFF
. | TRBD2 | TRBJ2-7 | TRBV7-9 | TGTGCCAGCAGCTTAGATAGGTGGGCTAGCGGGAGTAGCGCCTACGAGCAGTACTTC | CASSLDRWASGSSAYEQYF
. | . | TRBJ1-2 | TRBV6-5 | TGTGCCAGCAGTTACCTCTTCGAGACAGCCATTTGTACCTTC | CASSYLFETAICTF
. | . | TRBJ1-5 | TRBV28 | TGTGCCAGCAGACTTCCTGGGTCTGGCAATCAGCCCCAGCATTTT | CASRLPGSGNQPQHF
. | . | TRBJ1-4 | TRBV20-1 | TGCAGTGCTAGAGTGGGGGAAAAACTGTTTTTT | CSARVGEKLFF
. | . | TRBJ1-4 | TRBV5-4 | TGTGCCAGCAGCCGCCCAGGAGGGGCTAATGAAAAACTGTTTTTT | CASSRPGGANEKLFF
. | TRBD1 | TRBJ2-2 | TRBV18 | TGTGCCAGCTCGACGGACAGGGACGGAACCGGGGAGCTGTTTTTT | CASSTDRDGTGELFF
. | TRBD1 | TRBJ1-1 | TRBV19 | TGTGCCAGTAGTATAGATCGGGACAGTAATTTGAACACTGAAGCTTTCTTT | CASSIDRDSNLNTEAFF
. | . | TRBJ2-5 | TRBV9 | TGTGCCAGCAGCGTAGCGGGAGCCCAAGAGACCCAGTACTTC | CASSVAGAQETQYF
few | . | TRBJ2-2 | TRBV9 | TGTGCCAGCAGCGTAGTAGTCAGGAACACCGGGGAGCTGTTTTTT | CASSVVVRNTGELFF
. | TRBD2 | TRBJ2-1 | TRBV14 | TGTGCCAGCAGCCGCAGGATTAGGACTAGCGGAACTAATGAGCAGTTCTTC | CASSRRIRTSGTNEQFF
. | . | TRBJ2-7 | TRBV7-9 | TGTGCCAGCAGCTCCCCAAGCGGCACCTACGAGCAGTACTTC | CASSSPSGTYEQYF
. | . | TRBJ1-1 | TRBV7-8 | TGTGCCAGCAGCCGACCCCAGTACATGAACACTGAAGCTTTCTTT | CASSRPQYMNTEAFF
. | . | TRBJ2-7 | TRBV28 | TGTGCCAGCAGCTCCCCGGCGGAGACCCGCGACTACGAGCAGTACTTC | CASSSPAETRDYEQYF
once | TRBD2 | TRBJ2-7 | TRBV27 | TGTGCCAGCACCTTACTCACCCTACCGGGACTAGCTTCCTACGAGCAGTACTTC | CASTLLTLPGLASYEQYF
. | . | TRBJ2-3 | TRBV5-1 | TGCGCCAGCAGCGGATATCCGGGGGTCACAGATACGCAGTATTTT | CASSGYPGVTDTQYF
. | . | TRBJ1-2 | TRBV5-1 | TGCGCCAGCAGCCCCCCCGCTTATGGCTACACCTTC | CASSPPAYGYTF
. | TRBD2 | TRBJ2-5 | TRBV18 | TGTGCCAGCTCACCACCCTCGGGGAGGGAAGAGACCCAGTACTTC | CASSPPSGREETQYF
. | . | TRBJ1-2 | TRBV5-5 | TGTGCCAGCAGCTTTGAGCCATACAGGGTGAACTATGGCTACACCTTC | CASSFEPYRVNYGYTF
. | . | TRBJ1-1 | TRBV6-1 | TGTGCCAGCAGTGAGTGGGATGGGCGCAACACTGAAGCTTTCTTT | CASSEWDGRNTEAFF
. | . | TRBJ2-1 | TRBV7-3 | TGTGCCAGCAGCCCAAACCGCCGGGGCGCCTACAATGAGCAGTTCTTC | CASSPNRRGAYNEQFF
. | TRBD2 | TRBJ2-7 | TRBV6-6 | TGTGCCAGCAGTCAGACTAGCGGAGCCTACGAGCAGTACTTC | CASSQTSGAYEQYF
. | . | TRBJ1-5 | TRBV7-9 | TGTGCCAGCAGCTCTAGACAGCCCAATCAGCCCCAGCATTTT | CASSSRQPNQPQHF
. | . | TRBJ2-1 | TRBV7-2 | TGTGCCAGCAGCTTACGACAAATGACGCAGTTCTTC | CASSLRQMTQFF
. | . | TRBJ2-2 | TRBV4-2 | TGTGCCAGCAGCCCCACCCGGACAGCGAACACCGGGGAGCTGTTTTTT | CASSPTRTANTGELFF